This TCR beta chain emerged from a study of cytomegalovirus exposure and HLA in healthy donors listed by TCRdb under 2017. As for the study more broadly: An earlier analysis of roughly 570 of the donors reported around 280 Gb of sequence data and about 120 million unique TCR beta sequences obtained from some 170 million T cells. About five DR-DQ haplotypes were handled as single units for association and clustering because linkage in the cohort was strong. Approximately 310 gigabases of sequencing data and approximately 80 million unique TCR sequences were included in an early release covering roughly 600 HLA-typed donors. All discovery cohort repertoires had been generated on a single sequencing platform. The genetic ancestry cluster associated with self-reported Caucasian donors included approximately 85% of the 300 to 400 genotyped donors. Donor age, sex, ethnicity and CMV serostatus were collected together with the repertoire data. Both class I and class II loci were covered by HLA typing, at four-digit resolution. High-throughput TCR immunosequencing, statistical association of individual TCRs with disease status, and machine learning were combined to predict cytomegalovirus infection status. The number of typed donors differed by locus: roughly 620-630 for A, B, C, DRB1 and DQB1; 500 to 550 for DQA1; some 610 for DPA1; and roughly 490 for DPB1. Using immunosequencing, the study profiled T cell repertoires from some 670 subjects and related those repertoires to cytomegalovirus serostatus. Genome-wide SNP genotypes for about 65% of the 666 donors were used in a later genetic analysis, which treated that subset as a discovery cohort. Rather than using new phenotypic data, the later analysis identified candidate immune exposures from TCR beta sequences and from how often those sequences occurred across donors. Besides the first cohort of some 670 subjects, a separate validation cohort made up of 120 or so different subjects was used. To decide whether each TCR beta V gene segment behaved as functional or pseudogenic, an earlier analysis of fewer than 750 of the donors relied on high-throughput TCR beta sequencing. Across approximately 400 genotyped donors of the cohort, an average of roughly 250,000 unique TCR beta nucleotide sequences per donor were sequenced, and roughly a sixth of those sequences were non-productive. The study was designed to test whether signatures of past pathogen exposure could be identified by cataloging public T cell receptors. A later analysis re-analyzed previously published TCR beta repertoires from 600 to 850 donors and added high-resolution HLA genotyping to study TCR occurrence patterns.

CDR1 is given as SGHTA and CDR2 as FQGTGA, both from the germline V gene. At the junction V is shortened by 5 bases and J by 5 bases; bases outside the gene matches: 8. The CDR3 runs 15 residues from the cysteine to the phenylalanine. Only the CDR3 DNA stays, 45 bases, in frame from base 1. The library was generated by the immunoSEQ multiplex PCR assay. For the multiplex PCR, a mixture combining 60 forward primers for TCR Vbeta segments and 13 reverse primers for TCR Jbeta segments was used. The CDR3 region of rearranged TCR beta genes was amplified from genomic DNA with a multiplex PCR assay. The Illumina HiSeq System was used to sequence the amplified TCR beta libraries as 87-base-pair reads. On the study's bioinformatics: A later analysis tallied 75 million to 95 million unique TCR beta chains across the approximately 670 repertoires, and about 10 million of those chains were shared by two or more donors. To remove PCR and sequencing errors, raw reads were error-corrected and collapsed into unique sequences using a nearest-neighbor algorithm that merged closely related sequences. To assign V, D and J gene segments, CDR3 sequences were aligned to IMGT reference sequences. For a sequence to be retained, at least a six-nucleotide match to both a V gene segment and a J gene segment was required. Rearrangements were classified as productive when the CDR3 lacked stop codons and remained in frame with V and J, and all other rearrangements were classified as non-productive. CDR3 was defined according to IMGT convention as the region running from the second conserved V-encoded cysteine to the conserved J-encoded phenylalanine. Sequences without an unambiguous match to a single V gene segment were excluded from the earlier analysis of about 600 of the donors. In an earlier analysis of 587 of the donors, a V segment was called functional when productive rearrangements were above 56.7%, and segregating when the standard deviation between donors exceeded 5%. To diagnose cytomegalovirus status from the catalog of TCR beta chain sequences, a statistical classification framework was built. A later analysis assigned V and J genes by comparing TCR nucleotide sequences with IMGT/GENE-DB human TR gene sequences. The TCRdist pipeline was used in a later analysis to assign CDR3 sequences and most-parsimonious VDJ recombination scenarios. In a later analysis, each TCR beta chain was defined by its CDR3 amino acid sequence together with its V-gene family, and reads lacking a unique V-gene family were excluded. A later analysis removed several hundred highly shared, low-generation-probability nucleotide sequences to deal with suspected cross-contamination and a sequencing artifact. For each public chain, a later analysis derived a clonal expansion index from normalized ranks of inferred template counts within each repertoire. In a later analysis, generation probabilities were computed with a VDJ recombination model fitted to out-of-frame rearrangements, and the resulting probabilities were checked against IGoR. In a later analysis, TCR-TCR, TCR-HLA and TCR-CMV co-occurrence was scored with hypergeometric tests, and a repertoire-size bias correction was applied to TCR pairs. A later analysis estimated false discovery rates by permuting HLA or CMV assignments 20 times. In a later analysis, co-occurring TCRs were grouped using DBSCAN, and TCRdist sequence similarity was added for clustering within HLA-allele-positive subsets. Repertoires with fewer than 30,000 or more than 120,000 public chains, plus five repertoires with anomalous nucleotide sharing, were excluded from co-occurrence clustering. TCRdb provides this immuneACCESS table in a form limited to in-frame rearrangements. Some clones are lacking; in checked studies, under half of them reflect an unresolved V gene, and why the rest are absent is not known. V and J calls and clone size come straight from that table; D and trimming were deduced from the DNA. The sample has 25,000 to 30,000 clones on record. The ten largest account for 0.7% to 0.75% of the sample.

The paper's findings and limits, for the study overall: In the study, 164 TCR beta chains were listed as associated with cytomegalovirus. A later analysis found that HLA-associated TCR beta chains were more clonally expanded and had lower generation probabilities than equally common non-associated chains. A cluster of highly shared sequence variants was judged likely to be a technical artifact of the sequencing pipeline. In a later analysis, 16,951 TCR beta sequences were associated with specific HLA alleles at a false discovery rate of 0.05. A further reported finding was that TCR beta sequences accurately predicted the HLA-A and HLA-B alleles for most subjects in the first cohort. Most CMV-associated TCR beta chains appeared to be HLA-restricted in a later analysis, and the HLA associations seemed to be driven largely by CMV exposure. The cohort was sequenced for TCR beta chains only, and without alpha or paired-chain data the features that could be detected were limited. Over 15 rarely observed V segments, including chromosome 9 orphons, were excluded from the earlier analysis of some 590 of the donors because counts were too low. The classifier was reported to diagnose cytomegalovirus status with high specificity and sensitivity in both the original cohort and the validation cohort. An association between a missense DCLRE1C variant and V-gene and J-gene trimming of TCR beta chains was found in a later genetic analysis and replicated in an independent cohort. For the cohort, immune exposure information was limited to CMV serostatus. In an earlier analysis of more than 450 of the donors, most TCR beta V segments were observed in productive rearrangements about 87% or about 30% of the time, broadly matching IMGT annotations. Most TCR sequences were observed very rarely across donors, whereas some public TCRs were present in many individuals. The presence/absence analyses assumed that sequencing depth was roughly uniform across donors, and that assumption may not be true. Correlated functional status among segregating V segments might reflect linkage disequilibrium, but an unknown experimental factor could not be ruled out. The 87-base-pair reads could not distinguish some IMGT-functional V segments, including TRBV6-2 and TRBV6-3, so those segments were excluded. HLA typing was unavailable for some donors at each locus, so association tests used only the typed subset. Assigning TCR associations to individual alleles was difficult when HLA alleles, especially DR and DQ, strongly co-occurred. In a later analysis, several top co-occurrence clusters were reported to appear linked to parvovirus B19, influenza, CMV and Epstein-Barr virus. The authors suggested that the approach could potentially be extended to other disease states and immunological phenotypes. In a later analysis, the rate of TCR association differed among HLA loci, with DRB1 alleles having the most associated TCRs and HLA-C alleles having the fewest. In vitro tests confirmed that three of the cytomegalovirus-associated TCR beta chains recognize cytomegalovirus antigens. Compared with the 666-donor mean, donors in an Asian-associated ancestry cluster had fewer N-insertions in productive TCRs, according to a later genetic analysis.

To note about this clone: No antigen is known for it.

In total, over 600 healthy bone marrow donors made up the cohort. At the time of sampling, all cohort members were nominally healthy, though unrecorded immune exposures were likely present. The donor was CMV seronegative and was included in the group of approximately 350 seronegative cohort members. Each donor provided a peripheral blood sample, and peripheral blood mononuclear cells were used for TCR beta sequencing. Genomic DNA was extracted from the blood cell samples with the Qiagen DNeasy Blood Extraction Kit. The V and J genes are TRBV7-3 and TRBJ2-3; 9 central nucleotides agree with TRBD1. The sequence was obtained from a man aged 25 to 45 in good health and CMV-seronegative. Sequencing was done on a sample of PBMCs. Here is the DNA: TGTGCCAGCAGCCGTTGGACAGGGGAGCGAGATACGCAGTATTTT. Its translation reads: CASSRWTGERDTQYF.